Listed below are T cell receptor beta chains from one sample, sequenced in a study of identical twins' blood T cells. TCRdb redid the calling of the 5' RACE reads with MiXCR, one entry per CDR3 protein. The sample contains 350,000 to 400,000 distinct CDR3 sequences, 28% of which appear only once. The sequenced sample was PBMCs. The source of these receptors is a woman aged 18 to 50 in good health. Each CDR3 is given with its conserved first and last residue.

J gene: TRBJ2-5
V gene: TRBV9
CDR3 protein: CASSVGGGIETQYF

J gene: TRBJ1-4
V gene: TRBV5-8
CDR3 protein: CAAPPTGGTAATNEKLFF

J gene: TRBJ1-6
V gene: TRBV6-5
CDR3 protein: CASSSDRAITLHF

J gene: TRBJ2-3
V gene: TRBV5-1
CDR3 protein: CASSLGIVAGAGTDTQYF

J gene: TRBJ1-3
V gene: TRBV28
CDR3 protein: CASSPRRRTAIYF

J gene: TRBJ2-7
V gene: TRBV3-1
CDR3 protein: CASSQVWYEQYF

J gene: TRBJ1-1
V gene: TRBV29-1
CDR3 protein: CSVRTRNTEAFF

J gene: TRBJ2-1
V gene: TRBV7-2
CDR3 protein: CASSPSGPVRNEQFF

J gene: TRBJ2-1
V gene: TRBV6-6
CDR3 protein: CASSFPFREASGYNEQFF

J gene: TRBJ2-1
V gene: TRBV4-3
CDR3 protein: CASSQAGGYNEQFF

J gene: TRBJ2-7
V gene: TRBV4-2
CDR3 protein: CASSQGTANYEQYF

J gene: TRBJ1-1
V gene: TRBV7-8
CDR3 protein: CAGSLGTWQTNTEAFF

J gene: TRBJ1-1
V gene: TRBV6-6
CDR3 protein: CASNIVRNTEAFF

J gene: TRBJ2-3
V gene: TRBV7-9
CDR3 protein: CASSLGSSGSTDTQYF

J gene: TRBJ2-1
V gene: TRBV13
CDR3 protein: CASSLLDRGPDEQFF

J gene: TRBJ2-2
V gene: TRBV6-5
CDR3 protein: CASSYSILNTGELFF

J gene: TRBJ2-7
V gene: TRBV6-1
CDR3 protein: CASRQGPRFHEQYF

J gene: TRBJ2-2
V gene: TRBV20-1
CDR3 protein: CSAGKTDTGELFF

J gene: TRBJ1-1
V gene: TRBV5-1
CDR3 protein: CASSLMTDALTAFF

J gene: TRBJ2-7
V gene: TRBV10-3
CDR3 protein: CAIGDIDEQYF

J gene: TRBJ2-3
V gene: TRBV20-1
CDR3 protein: CSAPPGPATDTQYF

J gene: TRBJ1-1
V gene: TRBV14
CDR3 protein: CASSPENLGELAFF

J gene: TRBJ1-6
V gene: TRBV9
CDR3 protein: CASSVDGILGSPLHF

J gene: TRBJ1-1
V gene: TRBV4-1
CDR3 protein: CASSQGITNTEAFF

J gene: TRBJ1-1
V gene: TRBV20-1
CDR3 protein: CSATLRNTEAFF

J gene: TRBJ1-6
V gene: TRBV7-9
CDR3 protein: CASSLAGIRSPLHF